Included here is one T cell receptor beta chain sequence, with context. Antigen unknown. CDR3 length: 13 residues. The V end was cut by 5 bases, the J end by 1 base, with 12 bases between. The germline gives CDR1 GTSNPN, CDR2 SVGIG (reference sequence). The sample originates from a study of CD8+ T cells in alopecia areata. For the study at large: The drug, oral tofacitinib, was given to treated patients at 5 to 10 mg twice daily. Broader study findings: Scalp and blood retained many expanded lesional clones during tofacitinib. Sequenced scalp T cells also include alphabeta T cells resident in normal skin.

Extracted from the samples, RNA was reverse transcribed into cDNA to serve as the sequencing template. Assay used: immunoSEQ multiplex PCR; TCRdb lists only in-frame clones, some missing. The repertoire holds 150,000 to 200,000 clones, roughly two thirds seen once, with 0.91% in the top ten. As to treatment: oral pan-JAK inhibitor, 5-10 mg twice daily. The V and J genes are TRBV30 and TRBJ2-7; D might be TRBD2 (5 bases). Sequenced here: CD4+ T cells sorted from blood, sampled at week 4, from a patient treated with tofacitinib. The clonotype comes from a human donor with alopecia areata. The CDR3 DNA follows: TGTGCCTGGGGGAATACTAGATCCTACGAGCAGTACTTC. It encodes CAWGNTRSYEQYF.